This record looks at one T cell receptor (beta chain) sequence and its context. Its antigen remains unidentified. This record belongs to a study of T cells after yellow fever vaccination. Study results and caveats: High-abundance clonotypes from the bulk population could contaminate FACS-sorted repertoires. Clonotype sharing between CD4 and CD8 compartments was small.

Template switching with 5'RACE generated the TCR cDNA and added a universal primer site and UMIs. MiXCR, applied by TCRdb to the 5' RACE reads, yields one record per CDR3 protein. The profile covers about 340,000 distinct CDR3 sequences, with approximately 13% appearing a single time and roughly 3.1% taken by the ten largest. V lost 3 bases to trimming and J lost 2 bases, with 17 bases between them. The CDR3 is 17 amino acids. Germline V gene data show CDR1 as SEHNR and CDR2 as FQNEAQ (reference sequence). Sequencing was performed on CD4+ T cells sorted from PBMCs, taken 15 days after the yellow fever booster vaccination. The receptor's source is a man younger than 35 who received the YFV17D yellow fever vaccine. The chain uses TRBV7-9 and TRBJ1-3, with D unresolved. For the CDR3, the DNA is TGTGCCAGCAGCTTGGGGTGGCGTGCGGAAGCTGGAAACACCATATATTTT. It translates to CASSLGWRAEAGNTIYF.